Included here is one TCR beta chain sequence, with context. V lost 4 bases and J 5 bases, leaving 7 bases between the germline ends. The CDR3 consists of 12 residues. Per the germline V gene, CDR1 is LGHNA and CDR2 is YNFKEQ. Assay: immunoSEQ multiplex PCR; the TCRdb copy retains only in-frame clones and omits some. The sample includes hundreds of thousands of clones, 78% of them seen just once. This record belongs to a study of shared T cell receptors in the human thymus. This sample was also put to use in a study of human thymus T cells. That source notes: The study used thymus tissue resected during corrective heart surgery. As related research reported, thymic repertoires overlapped highly among unrelated individuals.

This rearrangement joins TRBV4-2 to TRBJ2-3, with a weak D call TRBD2 (5 bases). This TCR derives from a boy in the first two years of life with a congenital heart defect. The sequencing sample was made of thymocytes. CDR3 sequence reads: CASSRSGDTQYF. The CDR3 DNA reads as TGTGCCAGCAGCCGGAGCGGAGATACGCAGTATTTT.